This TCR beta chain was retrieved from a study of T-cell reconstitution after alpha-beta-depleted transplantation in children. Overall study results and limits: Alpha-beta T cells present about two months after transplant were reported to originate from several hundred expanded graft clones.

Unique molecular identifiers featured in how the TCRbeta library was prepared. TCRdb re-analysed the PCR reads in MiXCR, keeping a single row per CDR3 protein. The table records some 830,000 distinct CDR3 sequences, 16% of them present only once. A remark on this clonotype: Antigen: not known.

This CDR3 spans 15 amino acids. Germline lookup yields CDR1 SQVTM and CDR2 ANQGSEA. The V call is TRBV29-1, the J call TRBJ2-1; 10 bases fit TRBD2. This sequence was found in a male patient aged 5 to 17 who had a stem cell transplant for acute lymphoblastic leukemia, so the T cells may come from the graft donor. The sample in question was PBMCs, mostly from graft donor cells, obtained 360 days after TCRalphabeta/CD19-depleted stem cell transplant. CDR3 loop: CSPKEGLAGDREQFF. The CDR3 DNA follows: TGCAGTCCCAAAGAGGGGCTAGCGGGAGATCGTGAGCAGTTCTTC.